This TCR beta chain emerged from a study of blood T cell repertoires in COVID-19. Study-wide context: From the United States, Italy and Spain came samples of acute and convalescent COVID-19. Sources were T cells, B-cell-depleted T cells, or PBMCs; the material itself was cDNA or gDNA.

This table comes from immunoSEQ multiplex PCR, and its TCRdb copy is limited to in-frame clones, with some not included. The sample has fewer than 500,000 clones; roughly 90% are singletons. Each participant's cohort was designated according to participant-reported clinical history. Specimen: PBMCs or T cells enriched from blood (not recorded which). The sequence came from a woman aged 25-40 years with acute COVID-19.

CDR3 in DNA: TGTGCCAGCAGCCCCCTTTCTAGCGGGGGAACGAATGAGCAGTTCTTC. This translates into CASSPLSSGGTNEQFF. The rearrangement uses TRBV7-3 and TRBJ2-1, with 10 bases that match TRBD2. The CDR3 runs 16 residues. J was trimmed by 7 bases and V by 5 bases; bases with no gene match: 11. Germline loops: CDR1 SGHTA, CDR2 FQGTGA.